This T cell receptor (beta chain) was identified during a study of cytomegalovirus exposure and HLA in healthy donors. Germline V CDR1 and CDR2: SGDLS, YYNGEE. V was shortened by 3 bases and J by 0 bases, with 9 bases between the two germline ends. The CDR3 consists of 15 residues. Vbeta (60) and Jbeta (13) primers were used in the PCR. The table came from immunoSEQ multiplex PCR; TCRdb's copy has only in-frame clones and leaves some out. This sample has more than 85,000 clones, with 70% to 80% found just once. The gene calls are TRBV9 and TRBJ1-4, with unresolved D. The receptor comes from a female donor in good health and CMV-seronegative. The sample consisted of PBMCs. The CDR3 spells CASSDPGTTNEKLFF. As DNA, the CDR3 is TGTGCCAGCAGCGACCCGGGAACAACTAATGAAAAACTGTTTTTT.